This is a list of T cell receptor beta chains from one sample in a study of cytomegalovirus exposure and HLA in healthy donors. Sequencing was performed with immunoSEQ multiplex PCR; in TCRdb, only in-frame clones are kept and a portion is missing. Among tens of thousands of clones listed, roughly 79% were seen once. The sample comprised PBMCs. These receptors originate from a man younger than 35 in good health and CMV-seropositive. Both conserved end residues are part of each CDR3. Each record gives: V gene, J gene, CDR3 protein.

>TRBV29-1|TRBJ1-5
CSVSGLGNQPQHF
>TRBV29-1|TRBJ1-2
CSVEDRGLTYGYTF
>TRBV7-9|TRBJ2-6
CASSIRQSSGANVLTF
>TRBV11-2|TRBJ2-7
CASSLEQSYEQYF
>TRBV6-1|TRBJ2-2
CASSGRIADTGELFF
>TRBV29-1|TRBJ1-3
CSVPRLSSGNTIYF
>TRBV5-1|TRBJ2-7
CASSLRLSYEQYF
>TRBV11-1|TRBJ2-7
CASGSSGSLYYEQYF
>TRBV18|TRBJ2-3
CASSPSTLAGVDTQYF
>TRBV5-1|TRBJ1-2
CASSPNSGGYTF
>TRBV6-5|TRBJ1-1
CASRVTGNTEAFF
>TRBV28|TRBJ1-1
CASSQNTEAFF
>TRBV27|TRBJ2-5
CASSSGDGTQYF
>TRBV2|TRBJ2-7
CASSGSVGTAPGEQYF
>TRBV19|TRBJ2-3
CATQGADTQYF
>TRBV5-4|TRBJ1-1
CASSVTGAEAFF
>TRBV27|TRBJ2-1
CASRDSGPKQFF
>TRBV10-3|TRBJ2-3
CAISELRKTLSGSETDTQYF
>TRBV9|TRBJ2-1
CASSKGDNEQFF
>TRBV10-3|TRBJ2-7
CAISEFGEQYF
>TRBV13|TRBJ1-5
CASGQGQGFQPQHF
>TRBV10-3|TRBJ2-5
CAISDSGVDQETQYF
>TRBV11-3|TRBJ2-1
CASSLVLAAYNEQFF
>TRBV27|TRBJ1-5
CASGITGAQHF
>TRBV20-1|TRBJ1-2
CSAAAGYGYTF
>TRBV28|TRBJ2-7
CASSLLGGSSYEQYF
>TRBV12-5|TRBJ2-5
CASGLLGLGETQYF
>TRBV2|TRBJ2-5
CASSDTGTGLVTQYF
>TRBV7-9|TRBJ2-2
CASSFDMVGELFF
>TRBV10-3|TRBJ2-3
CATEGRASTDTQYF
>TRBV6-7|TRBJ1-1
CASSYTSGGPSAEAFF
>TRBV10-1|TRBJ1-1
CASSHGQNTEAFF